Reported below is one T cell receptor (beta chain). In the original processing: Amplification with reference gene primers provided the estimates of nucleated cell counts. Libraries were prepared by immunoSEQ multiplex PCR; TCRdb keeps only in-frame clonotypes and omits some of them. The V and J calls and clone size were taken over from that table, and D and trimming were inferred from the DNA. The sample lists about 97,000 clones, approximately 81% occurring once. The CDR3 has 14 amino acids. V was clipped by 8 bases and J by 4 bases; unmatched bases: 9. Germline CDR1 and CDR2: MNHEY and SVGAGI. The sample belongs to a study of blood T cell repertoires in COVID-19. In the study overall: Material from acute and convalescent COVID-19 was sourced from the United States, Italy and Spain. PBMCs, B-cell-depleted T cells, or T cells provided the cDNA or gDNA that made up the material.

The sequenced material came from peripheral blood. This TCR was recovered from a man between 60 and 70 years old with acute or convalescent COVID-19. This chain uses TRBV6-5 with TRBJ1-1; TRBD1 agrees at 8 bases. The CDR3 bases are TGTGCCAGCGGGTTCGAGGACAGGGTCACTGAAGCTTTCTTT. Protein sequence: CASGFEDRVTEAFF.